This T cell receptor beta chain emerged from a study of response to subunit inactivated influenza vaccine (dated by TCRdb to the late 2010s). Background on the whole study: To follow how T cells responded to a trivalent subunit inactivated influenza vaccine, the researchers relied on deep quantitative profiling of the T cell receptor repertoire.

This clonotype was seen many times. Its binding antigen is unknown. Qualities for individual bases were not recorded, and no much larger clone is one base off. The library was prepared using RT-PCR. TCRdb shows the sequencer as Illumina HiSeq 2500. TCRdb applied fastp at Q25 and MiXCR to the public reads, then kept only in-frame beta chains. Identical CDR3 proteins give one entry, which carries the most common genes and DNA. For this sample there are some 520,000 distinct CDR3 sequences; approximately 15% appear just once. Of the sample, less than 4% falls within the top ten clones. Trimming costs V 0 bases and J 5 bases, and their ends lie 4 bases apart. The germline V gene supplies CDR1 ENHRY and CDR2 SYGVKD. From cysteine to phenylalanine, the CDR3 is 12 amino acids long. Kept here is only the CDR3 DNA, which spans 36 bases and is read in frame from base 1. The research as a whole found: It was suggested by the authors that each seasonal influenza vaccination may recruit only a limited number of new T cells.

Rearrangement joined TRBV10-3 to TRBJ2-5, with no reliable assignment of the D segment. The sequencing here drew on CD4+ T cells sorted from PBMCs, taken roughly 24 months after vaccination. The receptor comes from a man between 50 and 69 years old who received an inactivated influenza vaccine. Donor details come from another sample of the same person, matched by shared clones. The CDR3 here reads CAISESVETQYF. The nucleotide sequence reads TGTGCCATCAGTGAGTCGGTGGAGACCCAGTACTTC.